This paragraph covers one T cell receptor (beta chain) sequence. The target antigen is unknown. The data derive from a study of cytomegalovirus exposure and HLA in healthy donors. Findings of the study overall: In vitro testing confirmed a few CMV-associated chains as specific for CMV antigens.

V lost 5 bases and J 4 bases, leaving 19 bases between the germline ends. The CDR3 has 16 amino acids. Germline CDR1 reads SGDLS; CDR2 reads YYNGEE. Clones were sequenced by immunoSEQ multiplex PCR, and TCRdb holds only the in-frame ones, with some missing. The top ten clones hold over 1.1% of a sample with 150,000 to 200,000 clones, roughly 82% of them seen once. This clonotype originated in a woman aged 18-35 years in good health and CMV-seronegative. Sample: PBMCs. The chain combines TRBV9 with TRBJ2-1, with TRBD2 as a possible D gene (6 bases). CDR3 loop: CASSPREVPTYNEQFF. The CDR3 nucleotides read TGTGCCAGCAGTCCTAGGGAGGTCCCCACATACAATGAGCAGTTCTTC.